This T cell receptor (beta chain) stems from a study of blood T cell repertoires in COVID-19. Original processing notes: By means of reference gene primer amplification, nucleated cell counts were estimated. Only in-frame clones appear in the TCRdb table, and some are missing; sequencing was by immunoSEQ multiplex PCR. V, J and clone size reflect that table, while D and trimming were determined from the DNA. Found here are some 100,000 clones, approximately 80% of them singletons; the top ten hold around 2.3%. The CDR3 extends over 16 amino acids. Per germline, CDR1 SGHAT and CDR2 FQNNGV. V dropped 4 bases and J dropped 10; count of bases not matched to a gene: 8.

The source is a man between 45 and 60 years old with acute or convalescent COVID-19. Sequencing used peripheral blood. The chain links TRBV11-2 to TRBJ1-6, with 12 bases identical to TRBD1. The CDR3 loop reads CASSSYFGTGGSPLHF. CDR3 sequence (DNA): TGTGCCAGCAGCTCCTATTTCGGGACAGGGGGCTCACCCCTCCACTTT. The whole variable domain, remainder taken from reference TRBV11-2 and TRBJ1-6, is EAGVAQSPRYKIIEKRQSVAFWCNPISGHATLYWYQQILGQGPKLLIQFQNNGVVDDSQLPKDRFSAERLKGVDSTLKIQPAKLEDSAVYLCASSSYFGTGGSPLHFGNGTRLTVT.